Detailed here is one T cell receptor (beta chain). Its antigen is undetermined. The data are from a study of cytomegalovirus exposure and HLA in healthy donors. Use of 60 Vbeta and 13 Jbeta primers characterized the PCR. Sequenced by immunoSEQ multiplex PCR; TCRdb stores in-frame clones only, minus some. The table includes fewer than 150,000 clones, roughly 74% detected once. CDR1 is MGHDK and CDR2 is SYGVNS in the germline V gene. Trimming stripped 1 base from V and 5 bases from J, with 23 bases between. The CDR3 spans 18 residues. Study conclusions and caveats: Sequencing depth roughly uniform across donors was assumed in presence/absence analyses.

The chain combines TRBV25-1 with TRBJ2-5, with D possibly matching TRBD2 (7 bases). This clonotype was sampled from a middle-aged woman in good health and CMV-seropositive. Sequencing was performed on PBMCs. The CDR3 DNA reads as TGTGCCAGCAGTGAATTTGGTCTAGGGCCGGGGAGGGGGGAGACCCAGTACTTC. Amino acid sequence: CASSEFGLGPGRGETQYF.